This T cell receptor (beta chain) derives from a study of T-cell reconstitution after alpha-beta-depleted transplantation in children. TCRbeta library construction was performed incorporating unique molecular identifiers. Using its own MiXCR run on the PCR reads, TCRdb lists one record per CDR3 protein. The table has around 370,000 distinct CDR3 sequences, around 10% seen once. V was clipped by 4 bases and J by 5 bases, with 21 bases between them. The germline V gene encodes CDR1 MNHEY and CDR2 SVGEGT. The CDR3 contains 18 residues. This material consisted of PBMCs from the stem cell graft donor, taken from the stem cell graft. The TCR sequence derives from a human donor who donated a stem cell graft to a child with acute lymphoblastic leukemia. J is TRBJ2-6 and V is TRBV6-2 or TRBV6-3; either TRBD1 or TRBD2 may fit D (5 bases each). The CDR3 loop is CASSSTEGRIWWANVLTF. The CDR3 DNA is TGTGCCAGCAGTTCCACCGAGGGGCGTATTTGGTGGGCCAACGTCCTGACTTTC.